This T cell receptor beta chain was found in a study of T cells in Graves' hyperthyroidism and ophthalmopathy. J lost 3 bases, V lost 5 bases, and 8 bases had no gene match. In germline, CDR1 is SGHAT, CDR2 FQDESV (reference sequence). The CDR3 length is 15 residues. In this sample, this clonotype turned up a few times. RNA transcripts gave rise to amplified TCR beta CDR3 regions. TCR CDR3 underwent first-round RT-PCR with the HTBI primer set. Via MiXCR, TCRdb re-called the multiplex PCR reads, giving one row per CDR3 protein. The sample shows approximately 590,000 distinct CDR3 sequences, 15% to 19% of them seen only once. Stable Graves' hyperthyroidism denoted no ophthalmopathy progression over 18 months. For the diagnoses, clinical symptoms, serum thyroxine and TRAb, thyroid ultrasound and orbital computed tomography were used. The authors took PBMCs from 8.5 to 10 ml fresh peripheral blood.

Material for sequencing was blood. The sequence was collected from a woman in her twenties or thirties with Graves' hyperthyroidism. The V gene is TRBV11-1, the J gene TRBJ1-2; 8 bases are a match to TRBD1. The CDR3 sequence: CASSRGQGYDYGYTF. Here the CDR3 DNA reads TGTGCCAGCAGCCGAGGACAGGGATATGACTATGGCTACACCTTC.